Shown below are 14 T cell receptor beta chains from a single sample sequenced in a study of shared clonotypes between healthy human individuals. The repertoire was sequenced with immunoSEQ multiplex PCR; TCRdb's copy has only in-frame clones and lacks some. The sample lists around 1,000,000 clones, approximately 80% seen once, with 0.85% to 1% in the top ten. The specimen sequenced was memory CD4+ T cells from PBMCs. Indicated subset: CD45RA-negative fraction. The receptors were gathered from a man aged 18-30 years in good health. Some clones in this sample may be carry-over from other donors' samples.

The chain uses TRBV19 and TRBJ2-1, with 11 bases fitting TRBD1. Losses at the gene ends were 9 bases for V and 8 bases for J; bases not matched to a gene: 9. The length of the CDR3 is 14 residues. Germline loops: CDR1 LNHDA, CDR2 SQIVND (reference sequence). The CDR3 reads CARPGRTGGHEQFF. DNA of the CDR3: TGTGCCAGACCTGGGCGGACAGGGGGCCATGAGCAGTTCTTC.

In nucleotides, the CDR3 is TGTGCCAGCAGCTCCCTCGTCTCGAACACCGGGGAGCTGTTTTTT. Residues: CASSSLVSNTGELFF. V and J are TRBV7-8 and TRBJ2-2; D is uncertain. CDR3 size: 15 residues. Looked up from germline, CDR1 is SGHVS and CDR2 is FQNEAQ. V was trimmed by 4 bases and J by 0 bases, leaving 9 bases between them. Supplemented by reference TRBV7-8 and TRBJ2-2, the full variable domain reads GAGVSQSPRYKVAKRGQDVALRCDPISGHVSLFWYQQALGQGPEFLTYFQNEAQLDKSGLPSDRFFAERPEGSVSTLKIQRTQQEDSAVYLCASSSLVSNTGELFFGEGSRLTVL.

V gene TRBV18 combines with J gene TRBJ1-1; weak D call: TRBD1 (6 bases). Germline V CDR1 and CDR2: KGHSH, LQKENI. This CDR3 region has 15 residues. V shed 4 bases and J shed 1 base, with 13 bases lying between them. CDR3 sequence (DNA): TGTGCCAGCTCACTTATCGCAGGGGAGAACACTGAAGCTTTCTTT. Protein: CASSLIAGENTEAFF. Together with reference TRBV18 and TRBJ1-1, the CDR3 gives the full variable domain: NAGVMQNPRHLVRRRGQEARLRCSPMKGHSHVYWYRQLPEEGLKFMVYLQKENIIDESGMPKERFSAEFPKEGPSILRIQQVVRGDSAAYFCASSLIAGENTEAFFGQGTRLTVV.

V and J are TRBV19 and TRBJ2-7, with a tentative D call TRBD1 (6 bases). Germline CDR1 reads LNHDA; CDR2 reads SQIVND (reference sequence). There are 15 residues in the CDR3. Trimming left V 1 base short and J 2 bases short, with 12 bases between. This CDR3 is CASSIARTAAYEQYF. CDR3 bases: TGTGCCAGTAGTATAGCAAGGACAGCCGCCTACGAGCAGTACTTC.

The rearrangement links TRBV18 to TRBJ1-1; D unresolved. The CDR3 runs to 13 residues. The germline V gene encodes CDR1 KGHSH and CDR2 LQKENI. The V end was cut by 2 bases, the J end by 3 bases, with 7 bases between. The CDR3 nucleotides read TGTGCCAGCTCACCAGGAGAAGACACTGAAGCTTTCTTT. It specifies CASSPGEDTEAFF.

Concerning this clone: The sample holds other DNA sequences that translate to the same CDR3. The chain carries TRBV30 and TRBJ1-1; no reliable D call. Trimming took off 3 bases at V and 1 base at J, with 3 bases between the two ends. In germline, CDR1 is GTSNPN, CDR2 SVGIG (reference sequence). The CDR3 totals 11 residues. The CDR3 spells CAWRENTEAFF. The CDR3 DNA follows: TGTGCCTGGAGGGAGAACACTGAAGCTTTCTTT.

This clone was recorded once. The CDR3 DNA sequence: TGTGCCAGCTCACCGGCCGGGACAACCTACTACGAGCAGTACTTC. This encodes CASSPAGTTYYEQYF. This chain connects TRBV18 to TRBJ2-7; tentatively, D is TRBD1 (6 bases). V was clipped by 3 bases and J by 3 bases, with 15 bases between them. Germline CDR1 KGHSH, CDR2 LQKENI. The CDR3 extends over 15 amino acids.

This clone was seen only once. The junction differs from germline at one of its ends, possibly a read error. The rearrangement joins TRBV28 to TRBJ2-7, with 13 bases that match TRBD2. Germline CDR1 and CDR2: MDHEN and SYDVKM. The CDR3 loop spans 16 amino acids. The CDR3: CVSSTNGLAGVDEQYF. The CDR3 DNA is TGTGTCAGCAGTACAAATGGACTAGCGGGAGTTGATGAGCAGTACTTC.

CDR3 residues: CASSLEPTSANNYGYTF. The CDR3 DNA reads TGCGCCAGCAGCTTGGAACCTACCTCCGCCAATAACTATGGCTACACCTTC. The V gene is TRBV5-1, the J gene TRBJ1-2; D gene unclear. Germline values: CDR1 SGHRS, CDR2 YFSETQ. The V gene lost 0 bases and the J gene lost 1 base, with 16 bases spanning the gap. This CDR3 contains 17 residues.

J is TRBJ2-2 and V is TRBV2; maybe TRBD1 (5 bases). Trimming stripped 5 bases from V and 2 bases from J, with 9 bases between. Germline lookup yields CDR1 SNHLY and CDR2 FYNNEI. The CDR3 spans 14 residues. CDR3 sequence reads: CASSLDTNTGELFF. The CDR3 coding sequence is TGTGCCAGCAGTTTGGACACTAACACCGGGGAGCTGTTTTTT.

The genes are TRBV6-5 and TRBJ1-4; the match to TRBD1 covers 9 bases. There are 14 residues in the CDR3. Unmatched junction bases numbered 6, after V lost 5 bases and J lost 8 bases. Germline V gene data show CDR1 as MNHEY and CDR2 as SVGAGI. The CDR3 DNA sequence: TGTGCCAGCAGTGGACAGGGGATGGGGGAAAAACTGTTTTTT. This codes for CASSGQGMGEKLFF.

The chain has TRBV5-1 and TRBJ2-7; D is uncertain. CDR1 is SGHRS and CDR2 is YFSETQ in the germline V gene. The CDR3 runs to 15 residues. The germline V and J ends were trimmed by 2 bases and 2 bases, with 14 bases remaining between them. The CDR3 bases are TGCGCCAGCAGCTTTGGTGGGCTTACCGCCTACGAGCAGTACTTC. Residues: CASSFGGLTAYEQYF.

This chain connects TRBV28 to TRBJ2-3; TRBD2 matches at 8 bases. This CDR3 spans 14 amino acids. Unmatched junction bases numbered 5, after V lost 6 bases and J lost 3 bases. Germline V gene lookup returns CDR1 MDHEN and CDR2 SYDVKM. The DNA for the CDR3 is TGTGCCAGCAGGGGGACTAGTCGGACAGATACGCAGTATTTT. Its translation: CASRGTSRTDTQYF.

This chain connects TRBV29-1 to TRBJ1-2; D remains ambiguous. Trimming took off 4 bases at V and 7 bases at J, with 19 bases between the two ends. CDR3 size: 14 residues. The germline V gene has CDR1 SQVTM and CDR2 ANQGSEA. The CDR3 region has the DNA TGCAGCGTTGGTACGACCGATCAACCCAGTGGCTACACCTTC. Protein product: CSVGTTDQPSGYTF.